The present T cell receptor beta chain was sequenced within a study of T cell responses to AZD1222 COVID-19 vaccine. Clones were read by immunoSEQ multiplex PCR, and TCRdb kept only the in-frame ones, dropping some. The sample holds about 140,000 clones; under 90% are singletons and the top ten take 1.5% to 2%. Study-level points and caveats: Along spike, vaccine-associated CD4 TCRs were found throughout, with dominance at 160-218 and 743-854.

With respect to this clone: Its specificity is unknown.

Sample: peripheral blood, taken 28 days after the second AZD1222 dose. The receptor was isolated from an adult who received the AZD1222 COVID-19 vaccine.

CDR3 DNA: TGTGCCAGCAAGTGGGGCGGGCTGAACACCGGGGAGCTGTTTTTT. Translation gives CASKWGGLNTGELFF. V gene TRBV6-5 combines with J gene TRBJ2-2; TRBD1 or TRBD2 may be the D gene (5 bases each). This CDR3 spans 15 amino acids. The ends were cut back, 7 bases at V and 1 base at J, with 13 bases in the middle. CDR1 and CDR2 from the germline V gene are MNHEY and SVGAGI.